Shown below are 15 T cell receptor beta chains from a single sample sequenced in a study of cytomegalovirus exposure and HLA in healthy donors. PCR used 60 Vbeta primers and 13 Jbeta primers. Produced via immunoSEQ multiplex PCR; TCRdb's table is partial and in-frame only. This sample carries around 140,000 clones, roughly three fifths of them seen once, and the ten largest clones take under 2.5%. Sequenced input: PBMCs. Every receptor here comes from a woman in her thirties or forties in good health and CMV-seronegative.

The chain couples TRBV11-2 to TRBJ2-5, with 8 bases matching TRBD2. Trimming removed 1 base from V and 5 bases from J; junction bases left unmatched: 3. The germline V gene has CDR1 SGHAT and CDR2 FQNNGV. This CDR3 spans 14 amino acids. The CDR3 DNA sequence: TGTGCCAGCAGCTTAGCGGGGGGGCCGGAGACCCAGTACTTC. Residues: CASSLAGGPETQYF. Looking up the rest from reference TRBV11-2 and TRBJ2-5 gives the full variable domain: EAGVAQSPRYKIIEKRQSVAFWCNPISGHATLYWYQQILGQGPKLLIQFQNNGVVDDSQLPKDRFSAERLKGVDSTLKIQPAKLEDSAVYLCASSLAGGPETQYFGPGTRLLVL.

This clone was observed a single time. V gene TRBV10-3 combines with J gene TRBJ2-1, with D possibly being TRBD1 (7 bases). Germline V gives CDR1 ENHRY, CDR2 SYGVKD. CDR3 size: 14 residues. V shed 8 bases and J shed 6 bases, with 17 bases lying between them. CDR3: CAIRGDRSGNEQFF. Written as DNA, the CDR3 is TGTGCCATCCGCGGGGACAGATCGGGCAATGAGCAGTTCTTC.

The chain links TRBV29-1 to TRBJ1-1; TRBD1 matches at 9 bases. The CDR3 sequence is 20 residues long. CDR1 and CDR2 from the germline V gene are SQVTM and ANQGSEA. Trimming cost V 6 bases and J 4 bases; bases outside gene matches: 27. The CDR3 region is CSVGGTGTTLGAHWGTEAFF. In DNA form, the CDR3 reads TGCAGCGTGGGAGGGACAGGGACAACCCTAGGGGCCCATTGGGGCACTGAAGCTTTCTTT.

The V call is TRBV5-8, the J call TRBJ2-2; 7 bases are shared with TRBD1. The CDR3 is made up of 15 amino acids. V trimming: 7 bases; J trimming: 2 bases; junction bases outside the gene matches: 8. Germline CDR1 reads SGHTS; CDR2 reads YDEGEE. CDR3 sequence (DNA): TGTGCCAGCCGTTACAGGGGATTAAACACCGGGGAGCTGTTTTTT. It specifies CASRYRGLNTGELFF.

This clone has just a few counts. The chain has TRBV5-1 and TRBJ2-3; TRBD1 might be the D (5 bases). Germline V lookup: CDR1 SGHRS, CDR2 YFSETQ. Trimming left V 3 bases short and J 4 bases short, with 9 bases between. The CDR3 length is 13 residues. The CDR3 DNA sequence: TGCGCCAGCAGCTCGAAGACAGCAGATACGCAGTATTTT. It specifies CASSSKTADTQYF.

CDR3 sequence reads: CASSQAGGGGNTIYF. The CDR3 coding sequence is TGCGCCAGCAGCCAAGCGGGGGGTGGTGGAAACACCATATATTTT. This rearrangement joins TRBV4-1 to TRBJ1-3, with D perhaps matching TRBD1 (5 bases). The CDR3 is 15 amino acids. V was pared by 1 base and J by 3 bases, with 10 bases between. Germline V gene lookup returns CDR1 MGHRA and CDR2 YSYEKL.

Regarding this clone: Other DNA sequences in the sample encode the same CDR3. This chain connects TRBV4-2 to TRBJ2-7; D possibly corresponds to TRBD2 (6 bases). Trimming took 5 bases from V and 4 from J, leaving 21 bases between them. This CDR3 is built from 16 residues. CDR1 is LGHNA and CDR2 is YNFKEQ in the germline V gene. CDR3 in amino acids: CASSRTGVGGGYEQYF. CDR3 sequence (DNA): TGTGCCAGCAGCAGAACGGGCGTCGGGGGAGGATACGAGCAGTACTTC.

The chain couples TRBV5-6 to TRBJ2-3; 10 nucleotides align to TRBD2. Germline V CDR1 and CDR2: SGHDT, YYEEEE. Trimming cost V 0 bases and J 6 bases; bases outside gene matches: 7. CDR3 size: 16 residues. CDR3 loop: CASSLASGGYVDTQYF. CDR3 nucleotide sequence: TGTGCCAGCAGCTTGGCTAGCGGGGGTTATGTGGATACGCAGTATTTT.

The chain employs TRBV6-5 and TRBJ2-7; maybe TRBD1 (5 bases). This CDR3 comprises 14 residues. V lost 7 bases and J lost 0, with 13 bases in between. CDR1 is MNHEY, CDR2 SVGAGI, per germline. DNA of the CDR3: TGTGCCAGCACTCCGGACATATACTCCTACGAGCAGTACTTC. Translation gives CASTPDIYSYEQYF.

This clone has just one count. J is TRBJ1-2 and V is TRBV6-5; D might be TRBD1 (6 bases). Between the trimmed V and J ends, which lost 2 bases and 8 bases, there was a span of 15 bases. From germline, CDR1 is MNHEY and CDR2 SVGAGI. The CDR3 runs to 14 residues. In DNA, the CDR3 is TGTGCCAGCAGTTACGGGGCGGGGGCGAGAGGCTACACCTTC. Protein product: CASSYGAGARGYTF.

The chain has TRBV7-2 and TRBJ1-1; TRBD1 is a possible D gene (6 bases). The CDR3 length is 14 residues. The germline V gene encodes CDR1 SGHTA and CDR2 FQGNSA. Trimming shortened V by 5 bases and J by 0 bases, and 10 bases separated the two germline ends. The CDR3 sequence: CASSPGVMNTEAFF. The CDR3 nucleotides read TGTGCCAGCAGCCCAGGGGTAATGAACACTGAAGCTTTCTTT. The full variable domain, with the rest looked up from reference TRBV7-2 and TRBJ1-1, is GAGVSQSPSNKVTEKGKDVELRCDPISGHTALYWYRQSLGQGLEFLIYFQGNSAPDKSGLPSDRFSAERTGGSVSTLTIQRTQQEDSAVYLCASSPGVMNTEAFFGQGTRLTVV.

This chain joins TRBV10-3 and TRBJ1-6; D remains ambiguous. Germline values: CDR1 ENHRY, CDR2 SYGVKD. V was pared by 3 bases and J by 7 bases, with 4 bases between. The CDR3 consists of 12 residues. CDR3 loop: CAISDQNSPLHF. The CDR3 nucleotides read TGTGCCATCAGTGATCAGAATTCACCCCTCCACTTT.

This clone was seen a few times. The chain recombines TRBV9 with TRBJ2-2; 15 positions match TRBD2. Germline V gene data show CDR1 as SGDLS and CDR2 as YYNGEE. The CDR3 totals 14 residues. V gave up 7 bases and J gave up 6 bases; unmatched junction bases: 1. The CDR3 sequence is CASRTSGGAGELFF. DNA for the CDR3: TGTGCCAGCCGGACTAGCGGGGGGGCCGGGGAGCTGTTTTTT.

This clone has only a few counts. V is TRBV15 and J is TRBJ2-7; 9 bases match TRBD1. V shed 5 bases and J 3 bases; nucleotides not matched to a gene: 5. There are 14 residues in the CDR3. Germline CDR1 and CDR2: LNHNV and YYDKDF (reference sequence). DNA of the CDR3: TGTGCCACCAGCTCGGACAGGGGAAGCTACGAGCAGTACTTC. Translated: CATSSDRGSYEQYF.

This clone appeared a single time. This chain uses TRBV9 with TRBJ2-2; TRBD1 might be the D (5 bases). The length of the CDR3 is 15 residues. Germline CDR1 SGDLS, CDR2 YYNGEE. The V end lost 0 bases, the J end lost 3 bases, and 9 bases lay between the germline ends. The CDR3 DNA reads TGTGCCAGCAGCGTAGTGCCACAGGACACCGGGGAGCTGTTTTTT. Translated, it gives CASSVVPQDTGELFF.